Reported below is one T cell receptor (beta chain). The antigen is undetermined. Use of 60 Vbeta and 13 Jbeta primers characterized the PCR. Libraries were prepared by immunoSEQ multiplex PCR; TCRdb keeps only in-frame clonotypes and omits some of them. The data show approximately 160,000 clones, 80% seen once. This entry is derived from a study of cytomegalovirus exposure and HLA in healthy donors. Study-wide results and limits: Reported findings show TCR beta sequences accurately forecast HLA-A and HLA-B alleles in most subjects. Being productive about 90% or about 30% of the time was typical of most TCR beta V segments in an earlier analysis.

V was trimmed by 5 bases and J by 3 bases, leaving 6 bases between them. Germline loops: CDR1 MDHEN, CDR2 SYDVKM. CDR3 length equals 12 residues. The clonotype comes from a woman aged 45-60 years in good health and CMV-seropositive. The chain recombines TRBV28 with TRBJ2-3, with a tentative D call TRBD1 (6 bases). Sequencing was performed on PBMCs. The CDR3 sequence is CASSTGTDTQYF. CDR3 DNA sequence: TGTGCCAGCAGTACAGGGACAGATACGCAGTATTTT.